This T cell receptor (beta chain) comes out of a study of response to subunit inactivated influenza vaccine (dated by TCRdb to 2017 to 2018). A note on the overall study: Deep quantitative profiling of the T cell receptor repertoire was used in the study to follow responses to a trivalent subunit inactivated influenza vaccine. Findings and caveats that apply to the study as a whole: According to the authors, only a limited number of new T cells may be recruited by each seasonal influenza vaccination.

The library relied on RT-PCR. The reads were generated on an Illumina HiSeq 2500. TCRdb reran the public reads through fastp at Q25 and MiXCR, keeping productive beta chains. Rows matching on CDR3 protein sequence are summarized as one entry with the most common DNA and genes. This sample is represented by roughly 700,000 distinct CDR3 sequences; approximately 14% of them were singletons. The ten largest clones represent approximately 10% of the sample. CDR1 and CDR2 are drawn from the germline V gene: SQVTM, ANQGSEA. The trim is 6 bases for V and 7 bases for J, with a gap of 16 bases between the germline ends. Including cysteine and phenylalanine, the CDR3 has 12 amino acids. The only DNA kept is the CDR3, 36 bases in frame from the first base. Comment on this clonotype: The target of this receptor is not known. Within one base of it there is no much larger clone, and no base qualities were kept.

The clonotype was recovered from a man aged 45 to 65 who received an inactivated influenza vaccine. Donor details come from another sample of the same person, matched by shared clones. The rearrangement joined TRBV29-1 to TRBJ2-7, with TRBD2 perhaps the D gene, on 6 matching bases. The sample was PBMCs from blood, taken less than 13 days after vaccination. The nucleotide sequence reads TGCAGCGTACCGCTACCCGGGGGAGAGCAGTACTTC. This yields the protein CSVPLPGGEQYF.